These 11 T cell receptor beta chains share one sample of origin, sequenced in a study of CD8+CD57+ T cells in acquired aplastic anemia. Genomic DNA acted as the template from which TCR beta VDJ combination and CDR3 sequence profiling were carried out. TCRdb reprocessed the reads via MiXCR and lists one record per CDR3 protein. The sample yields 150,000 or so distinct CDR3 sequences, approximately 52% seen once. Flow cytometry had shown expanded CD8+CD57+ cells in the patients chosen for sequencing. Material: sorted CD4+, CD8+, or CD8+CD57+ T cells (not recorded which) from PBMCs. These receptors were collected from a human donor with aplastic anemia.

CDR3 loop: CSASPGLPRNQPQHF. In nucleotides, the CDR3 is TGCAGTGCTAGTCCGGGACTCCCGAGGAATCAGCCCCAGCATTTT. This chain links TRBV20-1 with TRBJ1-5; D may be TRBD1 (5 bases). Germline-derived CDR1 and CDR2 are DFQATT and SNEGSKA (reference sequence). This CDR3 region has 15 residues. Trimming left V 3 bases short and J 4 bases short, with 16 bases between.

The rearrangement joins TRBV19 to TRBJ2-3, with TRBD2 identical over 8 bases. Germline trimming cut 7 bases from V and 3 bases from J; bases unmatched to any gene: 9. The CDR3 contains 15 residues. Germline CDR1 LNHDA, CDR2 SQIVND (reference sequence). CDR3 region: CASTTGGAGTDTQYF. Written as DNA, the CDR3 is TGTGCCAGTACCACGGGGGGGGCCGGTACAGATACGCAGTATTTT.

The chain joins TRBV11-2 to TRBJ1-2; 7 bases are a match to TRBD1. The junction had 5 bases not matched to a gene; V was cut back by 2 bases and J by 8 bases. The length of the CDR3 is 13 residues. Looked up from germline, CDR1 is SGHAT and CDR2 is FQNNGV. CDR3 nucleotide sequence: TGTGCCAGCAGCTTAAAGGGGGCTGGGGGCTACACCTTC. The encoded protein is CASSLKGAGGYTF.

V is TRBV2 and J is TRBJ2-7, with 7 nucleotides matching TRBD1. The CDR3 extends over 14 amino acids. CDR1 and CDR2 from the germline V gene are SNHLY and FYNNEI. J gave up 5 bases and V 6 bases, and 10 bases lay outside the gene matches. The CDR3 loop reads CASSPGQELDEQYF. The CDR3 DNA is TGTGCCAGCAGCCCCGGACAGGAGTTGGACGAGCAGTACTTC.

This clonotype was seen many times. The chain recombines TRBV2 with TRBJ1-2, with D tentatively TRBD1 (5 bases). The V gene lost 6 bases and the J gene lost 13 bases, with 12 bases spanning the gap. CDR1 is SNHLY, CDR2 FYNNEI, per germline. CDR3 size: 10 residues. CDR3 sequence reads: CASSLRDPTF. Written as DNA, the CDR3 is TGTGCCAGCAGCCTCCGGGACCCCACCTTC.

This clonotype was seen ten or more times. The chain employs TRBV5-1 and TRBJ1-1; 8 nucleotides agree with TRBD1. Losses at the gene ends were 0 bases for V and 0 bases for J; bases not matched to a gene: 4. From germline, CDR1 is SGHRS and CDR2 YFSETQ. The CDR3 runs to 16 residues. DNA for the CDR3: TGCGCCAGCAGCTTGGGGAGACAGGGGATGAACACTGAAGCTTTCTTT. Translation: CASSLGRQGMNTEAFF.

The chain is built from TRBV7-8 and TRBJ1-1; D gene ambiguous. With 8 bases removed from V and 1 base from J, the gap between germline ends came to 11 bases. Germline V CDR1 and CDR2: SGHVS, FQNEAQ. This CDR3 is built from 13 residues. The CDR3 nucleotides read TGTGCCAGCTCTGGGCAAAAGAACACTGAAGCTTTCTTT. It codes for CASSGQKNTEAFF. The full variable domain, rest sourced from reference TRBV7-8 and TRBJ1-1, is GAGVSQSPRYKVAKRGQDVALRCDPISGHVSLFWYQQALGQGPEFLTYFQNEAQLDKSGLPSDRFFAERPEGSVSTLKIQRTQQEDSAVYLCASSGQKNTEAFFGQGTRLTVV.

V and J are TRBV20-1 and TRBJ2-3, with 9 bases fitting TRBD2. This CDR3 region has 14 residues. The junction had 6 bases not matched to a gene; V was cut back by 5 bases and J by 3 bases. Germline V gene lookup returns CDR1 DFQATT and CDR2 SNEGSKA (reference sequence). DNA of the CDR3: TGCAGTGCTGCGCGTAGCGGGAGAACAGATACGCAGTATTTT. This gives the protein CSAARSGRTDTQYF.

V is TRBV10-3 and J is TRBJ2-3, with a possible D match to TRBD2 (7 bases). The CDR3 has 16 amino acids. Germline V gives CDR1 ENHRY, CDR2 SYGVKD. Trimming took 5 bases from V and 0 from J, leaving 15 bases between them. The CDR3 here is CAISRGGTISTDTQYF. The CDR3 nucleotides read TGTGCCATCAGTAGGGGGGGGACAATTAGCACAGATACGCAGTATTTT.

In DNA form, the CDR3 reads TGTGCCATACTGAGGCGGGACAGGGAGAGGAACGAGCAGTACTTC. This translates into CAILRRDRERNEQYF. The rearrangement links TRBV10-3 to TRBJ2-7; 9 bases match TRBD1. CDR1 ENHRY and CDR2 SYGVKD come from the germline V gene. This CDR3 has 15 residues. V dropped 9 bases and J dropped 5; count of bases not matched to a gene: 14.

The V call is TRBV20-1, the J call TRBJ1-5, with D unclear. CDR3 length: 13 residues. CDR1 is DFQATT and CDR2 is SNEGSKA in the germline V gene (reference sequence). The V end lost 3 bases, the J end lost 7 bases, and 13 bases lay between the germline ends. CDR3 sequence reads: CSASLEVLQPQHF. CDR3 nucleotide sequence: TGCAGTGCTAGCCTAGAGGTCTTGCAGCCCCAGCATTTT.